What follows is one T cell receptor (beta chain) and its context. A read error may be the cause here, since a much bigger clone is one base away. PCR was performed a second time for about 7 to 12 cycles using a sample-barcoded 5' primer and a J-beta primer mix. MiXCR, run by TCRdb on the 5' RACE reads, gives a single entry per CDR3 protein. The table lists 700,000 or so distinct CDR3 sequences, approximately 40% of them singletons. In terms of origin and age, donors were healthy Caucasian individuals from Russia aged 6 to 90. The data belong to a study of blood T cells in healthy people across ages. The CDR3 contains 16 residues. Germline V lookup: CDR1 SQVTM, CDR2 ANQGSEA. With V trimmed by 3 bases and J by 11 bases, 21 bases remained unmatched.

This sequence originates from a man aged 80 or over in good health. This sequence joins TRBV29-1 and TRBJ2-5; 7 bases are shared with TRBD2. The specimen was blood. The CDR3 is CSVEGGSSWFENEQYF. The CDR3 bases are TGCAGCGTTGAGGGCGGGAGTAGTTGGTTTGAGAATGAGCAGTACTTC.